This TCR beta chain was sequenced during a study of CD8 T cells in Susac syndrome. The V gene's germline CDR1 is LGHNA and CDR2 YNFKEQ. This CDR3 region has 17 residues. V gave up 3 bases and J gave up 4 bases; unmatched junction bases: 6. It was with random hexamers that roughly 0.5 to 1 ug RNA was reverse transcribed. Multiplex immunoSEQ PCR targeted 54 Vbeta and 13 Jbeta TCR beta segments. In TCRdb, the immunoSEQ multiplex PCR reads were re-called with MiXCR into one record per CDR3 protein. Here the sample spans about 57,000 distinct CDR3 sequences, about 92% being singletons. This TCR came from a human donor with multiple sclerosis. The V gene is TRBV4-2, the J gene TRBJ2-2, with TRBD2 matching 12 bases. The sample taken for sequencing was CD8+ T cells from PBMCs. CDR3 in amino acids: CASSQTLAGGPTGELFF. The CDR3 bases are TGTGCCAGCAGCCAGACCCTAGCGGGGGGGCCCACCGGGGAGCTGTTTTTT.